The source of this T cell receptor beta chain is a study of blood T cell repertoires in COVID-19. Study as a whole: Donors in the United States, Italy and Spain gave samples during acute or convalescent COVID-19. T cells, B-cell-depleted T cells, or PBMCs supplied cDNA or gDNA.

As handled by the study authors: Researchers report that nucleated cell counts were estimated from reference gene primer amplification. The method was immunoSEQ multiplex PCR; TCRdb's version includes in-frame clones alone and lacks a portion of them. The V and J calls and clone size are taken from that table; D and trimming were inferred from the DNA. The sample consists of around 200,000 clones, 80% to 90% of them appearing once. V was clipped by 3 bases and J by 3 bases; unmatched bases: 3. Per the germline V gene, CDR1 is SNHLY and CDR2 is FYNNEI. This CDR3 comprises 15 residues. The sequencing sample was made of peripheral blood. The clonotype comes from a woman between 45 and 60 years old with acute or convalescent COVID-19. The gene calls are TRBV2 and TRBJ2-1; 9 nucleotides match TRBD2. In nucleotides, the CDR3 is TGTGCCAGCAGTGATCAAGCGGGGGGCTACAATGAGCAGTTCTTC. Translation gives CASSDQAGGYNEQFF.